This T cell receptor (beta chain) emerged from a study of cytomegalovirus exposure and HLA in healthy donors (dated by TCRdb to the late 2010s). About the full investigation: In an earlier analysis of about 560 of the donors, 250 to 350 Gb of sequence data and about 110 million unique TCR beta sequences from roughly 190 million T cells were reported. In a later analysis, previously published TCR beta repertoires from several hundred donors were re-analyzed and high-resolution HLA genotyping was added so that TCR occurrence patterns could be studied. Five DR-DQ haplotypes were treated as single units for association and clustering because of strong linkage in the cohort. Typing coverage differed by locus: A, B, C, DRB1 and DQB1 were typed in about 620-630 donors, DQA1 in approximately 520, DPA1 in over 600, and DPB1 in 472. On average, roughly 250,000 unique TCR beta nucleotide sequences were sequenced per donor among roughly 430 genotyped donors of the cohort, with roughly 20% of those sequences being non-productive. A later genetic analysis took genome-wide SNP genotypes for about 55% of the 666 donors and used that subset as a discovery cohort. An early release that covered some 640 HLA-typed donors contained around 300 gigabases of sequencing data and around 85 million unique TCR sequences. An earlier analysis of about 620 of the donors applied high-throughput TCR beta sequencing to assess whether each TCR beta V gene segment acted as functional or pseudogenic. Rather than using new phenotypic data, the later analysis identified candidate immune exposures from TCR beta sequences and from how often those sequences occurred across donors. The study was designed to test whether signatures of past pathogen exposure could be identified by cataloging public T cell receptors. All discovery cohort repertoires had been generated using a single sequencing platform. Of the roughly 400 genotyped donors, about 80% fell in the genetic ancestry cluster associated with self-reported Caucasian donors. Along with the roughly 710-subject first cohort, a separate validation cohort of 120 different subjects was used. To predict cytomegalovirus infection status, the study combined high-throughput TCR immunosequencing, statistical association of individual TCRs with disease status, and machine learning. Alongside the repertoire data, information on donor age, sex, ethnicity and CMV serostatus was compiled. Both class I and class II loci were covered by HLA typing, at four-digit resolution. The study profiled the T cell repertoires of hundreds of subjects by immunosequencing and related them to cytomegalovirus serostatus. Overall results and qualifications from the work: In a later genetic analysis, a missense DCLRE1C variant was associated with V-gene and J-gene trimming of TCR beta chains, and the association was replicated in an independent cohort. Because HLA typing was unavailable for some donors at each locus, only the typed subset was used in association tests. At a false discovery rate of 0.05, a later analysis linked 16,951 TCR beta sequences to specific HLA alleles. A group of highly shared sequence variants was considered likely to be a technical artifact of the sequencing pipeline. In both the original and validation cohorts, the classifier was reported to diagnose cytomegalovirus status with high specificity and sensitivity. A further reported finding was that TCR beta sequences accurately predicted the HLA-A and HLA-B alleles for most subjects in the first cohort. Correlated functional status among segregating V segments might be attributable to linkage disequilibrium, but an unknown experimental factor could not be ruled out. Because the 87-base-pair reads could not distinguish some IMGT-functional V segments, including TRBV6-2 and TRBV6-3, those segments were excluded. In vitro tests confirmed that a few of the cytomegalovirus-associated TCR beta chains recognize cytomegalovirus antigens. According to a later genetic analysis, donors in an Asian-associated ancestry cluster had fewer N-insertions in productive TCRs than the approximately 650-donor mean. A later analysis reported that several top co-occurrence clusters appeared linked to parvovirus B19, influenza, CMV and Epstein-Barr virus. Strong co-occurrence of HLA alleles, especially DR and DQ, made assigning TCR associations to individual alleles difficult. In the study, roughly 160 TCR beta chains were listed as associated with cytomegalovirus. The authors suggested that the approach could potentially be generalized to other disease states and immunological phenotypes. The presence/absence analyses assumed that sequencing depth was roughly uniform across donors, and that assumption may not be true. A later analysis found that TCR association rates varied across HLA loci, with DRB1 alleles showing the most associated TCRs and HLA-C alleles the fewest. Across donors, most TCR sequences were observed very rarely, whereas some public TCRs were present in many individuals. A later analysis found that HLA-associated TCR beta chains were more clonally expanded and had lower generation probabilities than equally common non-associated chains. In an earlier analysis of about 550 of the donors, most TCR beta V segments were observed in productive rearrangements about 87% or about 30% of the time, broadly matching IMGT annotations. According to a later analysis, most CMV-associated TCR beta chains appeared to be HLA-restricted, and the HLA associations seemed to be driven largely by CMV exposure. The only immune exposure information available for the cohort was CMV serostatus. Fewer than 20 rarely observed V segments, including chromosome 9 orphons, were excluded from the earlier analysis of several hundred of the donors because counts were too low. This cohort had only TCR beta chains sequenced, and the lack of alpha or paired-chain data limited which features could be detected.

Libraries were built with the immunoSEQ multiplex PCR assay. The multiplex PCR relied on a mix of 60 forward primers for TCR Vbeta segments and 13 reverse primers for TCR Jbeta segments. The CDR3 region of rearranged TCR beta genes was amplified from genomic DNA with a multiplex PCR assay. On the Illumina HiSeq System, the amplified TCR beta libraries were sequenced as 87-base-pair reads. In the paper's pipeline: A later analysis tallied 80 million to 95 million unique TCR beta chains across the 550 to 850 repertoires, and about 10 million of those chains were shared by two or more donors. Raw reads were error-corrected and collapsed into unique sequences by a nearest-neighbor algorithm in which closely related sequences were merged to remove PCR and sequencing errors. CDR3 sequences were aligned to IMGT reference sequences to assign V, D and J gene segments. Each retained sequence needed at least a six-nucleotide match to both a V gene segment and a J gene segment. Rearrangements were called productive when the CDR3 lacked stop codons and stayed in frame with V and J; all others were non-productive. CDR3 was defined according to IMGT convention as the region running from the second conserved V-encoded cysteine to the conserved J-encoded phenylalanine. In an earlier analysis of more than 550 of the donors, sequences lacking an unambiguous match to a single V gene segment were excluded. An earlier analysis of some 610 of the donors called V segments functional above 56.7% productive rearrangements and segregating when the between-donor standard deviation exceeded 5%. To diagnose cytomegalovirus status from the catalog of TCR beta chain sequences, a statistical classification framework was built. In a later analysis, V and J genes were assigned by comparing TCR nucleotide sequences against IMGT/GENE-DB human TR gene sequences. Using the TCRdist pipeline, a later analysis assigned CDR3 sequences along with most-parsimonious VDJ recombination scenarios. In a later analysis, each TCR beta chain was defined by its CDR3 amino acid sequence together with its V-gene family, and reads lacking a unique V-gene family were excluded. In a later analysis, 550 to 650 highly shared, low-generation-probability nucleotide sequences were removed to address suspected cross-contamination and a sequencing artifact. In a later analysis, a clonal expansion index for each public chain was calculated from normalized within-repertoire ranks of inferred template counts. A later analysis computed generation probabilities with a VDJ recombination model fitted to out-of-frame rearrangements, and checked the results against IGoR. In a later analysis, hypergeometric tests were used to score TCR-TCR, TCR-HLA and TCR-CMV co-occurrence, with a repertoire-size bias correction applied to TCR pairs. To estimate false discovery rates, a later analysis permuted the HLA or CMV assignments 20 times. In a later analysis, co-occurring TCRs were grouped using DBSCAN, with TCRdist sequence similarity added in when clustering inside HLA-allele-positive subsets. For co-occurrence clustering, repertoires with fewer than 30,000 or more than 120,000 public chains were excluded, along with about five repertoires with anomalous nucleotide sharing. Not all clones reach the TCRdb copy of this immuneACCESS table, which keeps in-frame sequences only. Checked studies attribute under half of the gap to unresolved V genes and leave the rest unexplained. V, J and clone size reflect that table, while D and trimming were determined from the DNA. Here the sample has roughly 70,000 clones; roughly 74% occur a single time. The ten largest clones add up to roughly an eighth of the sample.

Its CDR3 holds 13 amino acids, cysteine through phenylalanine. Left in the record is the CDR3 DNA by itself, 39 bases read in frame from the first base. The germline V gene (reference sequence) sets CDR1 to MNHNY and CDR2 to SVGAGI. The V and J ends are trimmed by 7 bases and 4 bases, leaving 11 bases between them. The cohort was made up of about 610 healthy bone marrow donors. Cohort members were all nominally healthy when sampled, although unrecorded immune exposures were likely present. CMV serostatus was recorded as positive for some 300 and negative for about 50% of the roughly 670 cohort members, whereas no CMV serostatus was recorded for the donor in question. A peripheral blood sample was collected from each donor, and TCR beta sequencing was performed on peripheral blood mononuclear cells. The Qiagen DNeasy Blood Extraction Kit was used to extract genomic DNA from the blood cell samples.

As concerns this clone: Its cognate antigen has yet to be identified. One base away there is no much larger clone; base qualities are not given.

Recombination linked TRBV6-6 to TRBJ1-3; a confident D gene designation cannot be given. The material sequenced was PBMCs. This TCR came from a human donor in good health. The nucleotide sequence is TGTGCCAGCAATGTTTGGGAGGGAAACACCATATATTTT. Its translation reads: CASNVWEGNTIYF.